This T cell receptor (beta chain) is from a study of CD8 T cells in ankylosing spondylitis. In this sample, this clonotype turned up a few times. Its antigen is not identified. Findings and caveats of the study: There was a TCR beta motif, made of 7 to 9 highly homologous variants, that appeared characteristic of ankylosing spondylitis blood.

The CDR3 is made up of 16 amino acids. The V gene lost 4 bases and the J gene lost 0 bases, with 16 bases spanning the gap. Germline CDR1 reads SGHRS; CDR2 reads YFSETQ. Via MiXCR, TCRdb re-called the 5' RACE reads, giving one row per CDR3 protein. Altogether a few hundred thousand distinct CDR3 sequences are present, 7% to 9% being singletons, with the ten largest covering about 15%. The sequence came from a male donor with ankylosing spondylitis. The rearrangement joins TRBV5-1 to TRBJ1-1; a weak D match, TRBD1 (5 bases). The sample comprised blood, either unsorted or a sorted T cell fraction (not recorded which). CDR3 bases: TGCGCCAGCAGCCCCCGACAGAGCTTTATGAACACTGAAGCTTTCTTT. This sequence encodes CASSPRQSFMNTEAFF.